This TCR beta chain derives from a study of low-dose radiotherapy and immunotherapy resistance in tumors (dated by TCRdb to between 2021 and 2022). Broadly, across the study: Patients in Cohort 1 were given 0.5 Gy per fraction every 2 weeks, and the prescribed total PTV dose was 6.5 Gy. Cohort 2 received 1 Gy per fraction every two weeks, with a total of 13 Gy over 26 weeks. Nivolumab was administered intravenously as a 240 mg flat dose every two weeks, and ipilimumab was administered intravenously at 1 mg/kg every six weeks. Cyclophosphamide 200 mg/m2 was given intravenously every two weeks, one day before each radiation and immunotherapy administration. Starting on cycle 1 day 1, patients took 300 mg of aspirin by mouth once daily for four cycles. Superscript III and a set of TRAV- and TRBV-specific primers were used to synthesize first-strand cDNA, so that both TCRalpha and TCRbeta chains were covered. Randomization of trial participants into treatment groups was not performed. The translational analysis covered eight patients: three from the first dose cohort and the first five from the second dose cohort.

V was cut back by 1 base and J by 6 bases, leaving a gap of 15 bases between them. From the cysteine through the phenylalanine, the CDR3 covers 15 amino acids. Only the CDR3 part of the read is kept: 45 bases, read in frame from the first base. CDR1 and CDR2 are read off the germline V gene (reference sequence) as LGHDT and YNNKEL. The sample's time point, from its label and the paper: after trial treatment. The treatment or condition tag for this specimen amounts to: LDRT plus nivolumab, ipilimumab, low-dose cyclophosphamide and aspirin (RACIN trial). The donors took part in RACIN, a single-arm, phase I, dose-escalation trial that combined nivolumab, ipilimumab, aspirin, low-dose cyclophosphamide and low-dose radiotherapy. To be eligible, a patient needed to have an advanced solid tumor that was TIL-negative. This clonotype was counted many times. What antigen it recognizes has not been identified. No much larger clone exists at a distance of one base, and base qualities are not known.

The sample was run on an Illumina HiSeq 2500. TCRs were amplified for about 22 PCR cycles with Phusion, using a constant-region primer paired with the adapter attached to the V primers. Isolated mRNA was amplified with the MessageAmp II aRNA Amplification Kit, using an approximately 15-hour in vitro transcription at 37°C. The Dynabeads mRNA DIRECT Purification Kit was used to isolate mRNA for TCR sequencing. Indexed Illumina adapters were added in a second approximately 24-cycle Phusion PCR, and the resulting products were purified with AMPure XP beads. The published analysis was carried out like this. Using custom Perl scripts, TCR sequences encoding the same protein were pooled, out-of-frame sequences were removed, and the abundance of each clonotype was computed. The analysis excluded TCR sequences that were supported by just one read. Among the metrics used to describe the repertoires were Shannon entropy, Gini index, clonality, richness, and the frequency of TCRs shared between repertoires. In TCRdb, the public reads were trimmed at Q25 with fastp and aligned with MiXCR, with productive beta chains retained. Records with the same CDR3 protein are collapsed into one entry carrying the most frequent genes and DNA. These V and J calls are TCRdb output, not the study's own analysis. The sample table records some 52,000 distinct CDR3 sequences; approximately 35% of these occur just once. Clones ranked in the top ten supply over 7% of the sample.

The sequencing here drew on PBMCs, taken after low-dose radiotherapy plus immunotherapy. The chain employs TRBV3-1 and TRBJ1-1; the D region possibly corresponds to TRBD1 (5 bases align). The receptor was isolated from a male donor with rectosigmoid adenocarcinoma. The CDR3 protein is CASSQGVRTNAEAFF. The sequenced DNA is TGTGCCAGCAGCCAAGGTGTACGGACAAATGCTGAAGCTTTCTTT.